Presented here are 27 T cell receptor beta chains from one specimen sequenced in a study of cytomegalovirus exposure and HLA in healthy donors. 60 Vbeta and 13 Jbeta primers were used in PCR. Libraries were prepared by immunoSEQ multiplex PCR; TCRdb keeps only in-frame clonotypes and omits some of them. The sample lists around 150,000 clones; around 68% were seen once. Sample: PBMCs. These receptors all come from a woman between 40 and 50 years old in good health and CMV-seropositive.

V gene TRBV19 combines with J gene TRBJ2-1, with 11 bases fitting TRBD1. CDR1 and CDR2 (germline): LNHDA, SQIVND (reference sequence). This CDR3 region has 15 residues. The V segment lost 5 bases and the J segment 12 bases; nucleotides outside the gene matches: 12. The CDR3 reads CASSRFGQGAGWQFF. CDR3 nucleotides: TGTGCCAGTAGTCGGTTTGGACAGGGGGCTGGGTGGCAGTTCTTC.

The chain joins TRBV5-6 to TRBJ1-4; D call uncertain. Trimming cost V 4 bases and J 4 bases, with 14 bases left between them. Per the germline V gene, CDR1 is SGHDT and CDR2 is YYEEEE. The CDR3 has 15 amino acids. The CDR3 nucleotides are TGTGCCAGCAGCGCCGCTATTAGTGGTAATGAAAAACTGTTTTTT. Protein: CASSAAISGNEKLFF.

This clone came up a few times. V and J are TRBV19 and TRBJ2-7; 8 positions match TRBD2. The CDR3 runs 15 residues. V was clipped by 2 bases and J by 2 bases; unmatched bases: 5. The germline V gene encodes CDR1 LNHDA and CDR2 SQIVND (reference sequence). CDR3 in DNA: TGTGCCAGTAGTATAATAGCGGGGCCCACCTACGAGCAGTACTTC. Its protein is CASSIIAGPTYEQYF.

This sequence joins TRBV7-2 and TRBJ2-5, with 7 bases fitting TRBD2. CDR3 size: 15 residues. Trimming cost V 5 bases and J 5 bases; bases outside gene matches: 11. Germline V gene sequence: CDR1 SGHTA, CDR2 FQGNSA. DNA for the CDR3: TGTGCCAGCAGCGAACCCGGGACTAAGGGGGAGACCCAGTACTTC. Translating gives CASSEPGTKGETQYF. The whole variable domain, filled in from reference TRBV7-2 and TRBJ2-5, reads GAGVSQSPSNKVTEKGKDVELRCDPISGHTALYWYRQSLGQGLEFLIYFQGNSAPDKSGLPSDRFSAERTGGSVSTLTIQRTQQEDSAVYLCASSEPGTKGETQYFGPGTRLLVL.

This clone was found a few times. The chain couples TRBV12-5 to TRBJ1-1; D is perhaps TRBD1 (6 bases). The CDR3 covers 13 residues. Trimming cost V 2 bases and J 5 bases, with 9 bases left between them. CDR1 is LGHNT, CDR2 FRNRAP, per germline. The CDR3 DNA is TGTGCTAGTGGTTTGACGCAGGGGACTGAAGCTTTCTTT. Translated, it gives CASGLTQGTEAFF.

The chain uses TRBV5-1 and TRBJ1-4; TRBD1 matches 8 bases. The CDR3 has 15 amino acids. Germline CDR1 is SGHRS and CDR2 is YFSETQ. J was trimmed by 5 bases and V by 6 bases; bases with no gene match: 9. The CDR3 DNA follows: TGCGCCAGCACCCTAACAGGGGGGGCGAATGAAAAACTGTTTTTT. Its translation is CASTLTGGANEKLFF. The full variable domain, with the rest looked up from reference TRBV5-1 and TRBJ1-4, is KAGVTQTPRYLIKTRGQQVTLSCSPISGHRSVSWYQQTPGQGLQFLFEYFSETQRNKGNFPGRFSGRQFSNSRSEMNVSTLELGDSALYLCASTLTGGANEKLFFGSGTQLSVL.

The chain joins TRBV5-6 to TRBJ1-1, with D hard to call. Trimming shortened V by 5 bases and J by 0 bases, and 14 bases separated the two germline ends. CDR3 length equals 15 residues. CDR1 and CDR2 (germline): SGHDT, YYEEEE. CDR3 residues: CASSRYTVMNTEAFF. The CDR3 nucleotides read TGTGCCAGCAGTCGTTATACAGTGATGAACACTGAAGCTTTCTTT.

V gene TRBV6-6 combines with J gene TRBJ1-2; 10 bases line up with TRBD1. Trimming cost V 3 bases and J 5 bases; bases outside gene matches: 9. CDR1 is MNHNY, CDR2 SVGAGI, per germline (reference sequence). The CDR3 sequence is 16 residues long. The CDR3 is CASSYSGQGGSYGYTF. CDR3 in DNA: TGTGCCAGCAGTTATTCCGGACAGGGGGGAAGTTATGGCTACACCTTC.

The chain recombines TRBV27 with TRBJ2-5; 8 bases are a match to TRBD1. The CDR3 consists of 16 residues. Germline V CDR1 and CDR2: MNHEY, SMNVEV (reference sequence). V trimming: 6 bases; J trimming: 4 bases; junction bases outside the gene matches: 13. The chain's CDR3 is CASSPLGQGVRETQYF. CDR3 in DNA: TGTGCCAGCAGCCCCCTCGGACAGGGTGTAAGAGAGACCCAGTACTTC.

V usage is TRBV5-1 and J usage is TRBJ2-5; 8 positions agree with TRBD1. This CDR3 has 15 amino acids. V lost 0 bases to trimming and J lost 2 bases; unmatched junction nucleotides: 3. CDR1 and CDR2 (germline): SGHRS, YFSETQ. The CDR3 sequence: CASSLGDRPQETQYF. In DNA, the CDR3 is TGCGCCAGCAGCTTGGGGGACAGGCCTCAAGAGACCCAGTACTTC. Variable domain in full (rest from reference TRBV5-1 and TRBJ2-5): KAGVTQTPRYLIKTRGQQVTLSCSPISGHRSVSWYQQTPGQGLQFLFEYFSETQRNKGNFPGRFSGRQFSNSRSEMNVSTLELGDSALYLCASSLGDRPQETQYFGPGTRLLVL.

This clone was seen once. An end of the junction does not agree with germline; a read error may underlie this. The CDR3 region has the DNA TGTGCCAGCAGCATTGACAGGGGCGTCTATGGCTACCCCTTC. This translates into CASSIDRGVYGYPF. The gene calls are TRBV5-4 and TRBJ1-2; TRBD1 agrees at 8 bases. The CDR3 consists of 14 residues. Germline CDR1 reads SGHNT; CDR2 reads YYREEE (reference sequence).

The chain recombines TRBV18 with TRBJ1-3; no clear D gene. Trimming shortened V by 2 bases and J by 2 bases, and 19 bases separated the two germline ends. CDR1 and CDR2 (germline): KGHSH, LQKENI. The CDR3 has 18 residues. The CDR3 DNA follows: TGTGCCAGCTCACCAATCGGTGATCCCCGGAGCACTGGAAACACCATATATTTT. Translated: CASSPIGDPRSTGNTIYF.

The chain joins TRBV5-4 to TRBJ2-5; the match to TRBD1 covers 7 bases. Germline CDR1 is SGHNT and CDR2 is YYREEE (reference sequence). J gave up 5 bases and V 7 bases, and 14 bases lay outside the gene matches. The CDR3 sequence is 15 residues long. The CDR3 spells CASGSYRGTSETQYF. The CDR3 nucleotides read TGTGCCAGCGGGTCCTACAGGGGAACCTCGGAGACCCAGTACTTC. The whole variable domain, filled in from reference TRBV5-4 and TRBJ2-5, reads ETGVTQSPTHLIKTRGQQVTLRCSSQSGHNTVSWYQQALGQGPQFIFQYYREEENGRGNFPPRFSGLQFPNYSSELNVNALELDDSALYLCASGSYRGTSETQYFGPGTRLLVL.

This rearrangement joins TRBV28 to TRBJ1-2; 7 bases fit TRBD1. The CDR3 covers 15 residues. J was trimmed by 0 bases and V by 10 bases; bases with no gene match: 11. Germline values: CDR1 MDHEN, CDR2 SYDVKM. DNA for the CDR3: TGTGCCACCTTTGTTACAGGGGCCCCTAACTATGGCTACACCTTC. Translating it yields CATFVTGAPNYGYTF.

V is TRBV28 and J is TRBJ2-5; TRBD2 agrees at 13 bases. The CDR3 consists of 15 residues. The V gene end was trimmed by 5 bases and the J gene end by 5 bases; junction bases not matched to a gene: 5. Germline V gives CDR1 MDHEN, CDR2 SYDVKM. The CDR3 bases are TGTGCCAGCAGTCTAGGGACTAGCGGGACGGAGACCCAGTACTTC. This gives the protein CASSLGTSGTETQYF.

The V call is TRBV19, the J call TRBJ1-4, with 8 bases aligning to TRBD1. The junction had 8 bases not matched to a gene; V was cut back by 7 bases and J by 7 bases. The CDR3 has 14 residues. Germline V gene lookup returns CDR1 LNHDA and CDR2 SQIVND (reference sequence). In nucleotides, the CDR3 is TGTGCCAGTACCTCGGGACAGGAGGGTGAAAAACTGTTTTTT. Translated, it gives CASTSGQEGEKLFF.

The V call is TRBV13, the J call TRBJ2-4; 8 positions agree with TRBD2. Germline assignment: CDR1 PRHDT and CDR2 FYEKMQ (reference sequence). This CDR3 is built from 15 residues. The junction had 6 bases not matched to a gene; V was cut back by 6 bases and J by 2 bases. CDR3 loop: CASRLSGGPKNIQYF. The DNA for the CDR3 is TGTGCCAGCAGATTAAGCGGGGGACCCAAAAACATTCAGTACTTC.

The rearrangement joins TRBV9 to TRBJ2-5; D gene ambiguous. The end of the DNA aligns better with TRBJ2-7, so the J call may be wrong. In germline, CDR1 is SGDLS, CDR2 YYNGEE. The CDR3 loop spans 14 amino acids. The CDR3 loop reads CASSVGSLLYEQYF. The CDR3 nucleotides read TGTGCCAGCAGCGTCGGGTCCCTATTATACGAGCAGTACTTC.

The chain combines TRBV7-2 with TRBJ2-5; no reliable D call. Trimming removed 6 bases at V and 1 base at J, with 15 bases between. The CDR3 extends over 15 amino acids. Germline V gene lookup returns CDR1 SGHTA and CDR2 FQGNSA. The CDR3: CASSLNIQSQETQYF. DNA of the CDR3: TGTGCCAGCAGTTTAAATATACAGAGCCAAGAGACCCAGTACTTC.

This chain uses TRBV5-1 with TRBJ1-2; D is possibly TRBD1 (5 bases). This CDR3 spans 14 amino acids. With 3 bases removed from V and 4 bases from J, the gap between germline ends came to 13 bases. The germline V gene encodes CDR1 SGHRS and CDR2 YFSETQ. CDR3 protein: CASSSTGGIYGYTF. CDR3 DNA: TGCGCCAGCAGCTCAACAGGCGGAATCTATGGCTACACCTTC. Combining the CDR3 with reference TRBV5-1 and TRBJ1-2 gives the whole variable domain KAGVTQTPRYLIKTRGQQVTLSCSPISGHRSVSWYQQTPGQGLQFLFEYFSETQRNKGNFPGRFSGRQFSNSRSEMNVSTLELGDSALYLCASSSTGGIYGYTFGSGTRLTVV.

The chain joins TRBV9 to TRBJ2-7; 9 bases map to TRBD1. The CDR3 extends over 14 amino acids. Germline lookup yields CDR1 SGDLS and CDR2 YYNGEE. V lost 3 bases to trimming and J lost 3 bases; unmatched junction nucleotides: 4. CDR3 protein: CASSGQTGGYEQYF. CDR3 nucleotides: TGTGCCAGCAGCGGACAGACAGGGGGCTACGAGCAGTACTTC.

CDR3 amino acids: CASSSDRAGNQPQHF. The CDR3, as DNA: TGTGCCAGCTCATCGGACAGGGCGGGCAATCAGCCCCAGCATTTT. V and J are TRBV18 and TRBJ1-5; 8 positions match TRBD1. This CDR3 comprises 15 residues. Germline V lookup: CDR1 KGHSH, CDR2 LQKENI. After removal of 5 bases from V and 2 bases from J, the junction contained 5 bases not matched to a gene.

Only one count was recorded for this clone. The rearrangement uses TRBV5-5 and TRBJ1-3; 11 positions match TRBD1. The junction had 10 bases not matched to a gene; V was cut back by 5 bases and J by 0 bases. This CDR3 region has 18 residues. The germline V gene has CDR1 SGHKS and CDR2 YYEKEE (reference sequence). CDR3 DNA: TGTGCCAGCAGACCGCCCGGGACAGGGGGGATCTCTGGAAACACCATATATTTT. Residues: CASRPPGTGGISGNTIYF.

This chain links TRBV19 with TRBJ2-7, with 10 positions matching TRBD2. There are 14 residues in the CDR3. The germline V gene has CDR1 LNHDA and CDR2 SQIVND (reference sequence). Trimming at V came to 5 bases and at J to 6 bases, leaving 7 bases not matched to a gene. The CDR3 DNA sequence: TGTGCCAGTAGTCTTCTAGCGGGAGTTGTCGAGCAGTACTTC. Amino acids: CASSLLAGVVEQYF.

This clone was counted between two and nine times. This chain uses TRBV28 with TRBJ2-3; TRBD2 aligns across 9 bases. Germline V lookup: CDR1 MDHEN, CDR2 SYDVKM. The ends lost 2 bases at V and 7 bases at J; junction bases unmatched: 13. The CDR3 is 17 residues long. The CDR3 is CASSLVHVAGVVNTQYF. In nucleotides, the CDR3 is TGTGCCAGCAGTTTAGTACATGTAGCGGGAGTAGTAAATACGCAGTATTTT.

CDR3 in amino acids: CASSRRRNTEAFF. CDR3 bases: TGTGCCAGTAGTAGACGGAGGAACACTGAAGCTTTCTTT. The V and J genes are TRBV19 and TRBJ1-1; no clear D. Trimming shortened V by 4 bases and J by 1 base, and 7 bases separated the two germline ends. The germline V gene has CDR1 LNHDA and CDR2 SQIVND (reference sequence). The CDR3 has 13 amino acids. Full variable domain (missing parts from reference TRBV19 and TRBJ1-1): DGGITQSPKYLFRKEGQNVTLSCEQNLNHDAMYWYRQDPGQGLRLIYYSQIVNDFQKGDIAEGYSVSREKKESFPLTVTSAQKNPTAFYLCASSRRRNTEAFFGQGTRLTVV.

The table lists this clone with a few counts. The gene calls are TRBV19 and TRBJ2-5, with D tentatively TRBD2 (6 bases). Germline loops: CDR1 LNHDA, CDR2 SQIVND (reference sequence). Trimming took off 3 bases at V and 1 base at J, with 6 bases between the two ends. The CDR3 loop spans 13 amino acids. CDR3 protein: CASSISGQETQYF. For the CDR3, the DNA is TGTGCCAGTAGTATTAGCGGCCAAGAGACCCAGTACTTC.